The next 30 T cell receptor beta chains were all read from a single sample in a study of long-term antiretroviral therapy in people with HIV. The run of the v3.0 immunoSEQ assay was at survey level. This table comes from immunoSEQ multiplex PCR, and its TCRdb copy is limited to in-frame clones, with some not included. The table records 17,000 or so clones, roughly 71% of them present only once. The sequencing used unsorted PBMCs, collected around 2.5 years before starting antiretroviral therapy. These receptors were obtained from a woman aged 50 to 60 with HIV.

J is TRBJ2-3 and V is TRBV29-1; TRBD1 agrees at 7 bases. V was clipped by 1 base and J by 1 base; unmatched bases: 2. CDR1 and CDR2 (germline): SQVTM, ANQGSEA. The CDR3 runs 14 residues. The CDR3: CSVEGTGGTDTQYF. The CDR3 bases are TGCAGCGTTGAAGGTACAGGGGGCACAGATACGCAGTATTTT.

The V and J genes are TRBV5-6 and TRBJ2-7; D call uncertain. From germline, CDR1 is SGHDT and CDR2 YYEEEE. The V end was cut by 2 bases, the J end by 6 bases, with 12 bases between. The CDR3 contains 13 residues. This chain's CDR3 is CASSLPQAFEQYF. The CDR3 DNA sequence: TGTGCCAGCAGCTTACCCCAGGCTTTCGAGCAGTACTTC.

This chain uses TRBV28 with TRBJ2-7, with 9 bases identical to TRBD1. There are 15 residues in the CDR3. Germline trimming cut 6 bases from V and 7 bases from J; bases unmatched to any gene: 13. Germline loops: CDR1 MDHEN, CDR2 SYDVKM. The CDR3 is CASRAGTGSYTEQYF. The CDR3 nucleotides are TGTGCCAGCAGGGCGGGGACAGGGTCGTATACTGAGCAGTACTTC.

J is TRBJ2-1 and V is TRBV5-4, with TRBD2 matching 11 bases. This CDR3 has 15 residues. J was trimmed by 2 bases and V by 5 bases; bases with no gene match: 3. The germline V gene has CDR1 SGHNT and CDR2 YYREEE (reference sequence). The CDR3 spells CASRFSGGAYNEQFF. The DNA for the CDR3 is TGTGCCAGCAGGTTTAGCGGGGGGGCCTACAATGAGCAGTTCTTC.

This sequence joins TRBV7-3 and TRBJ1-2; D is possibly TRBD1 (5 bases). Trimming shortened V by 8 bases and J by 13 bases, and 20 bases separated the two germline ends. Germline values: CDR1 SGHTA, CDR2 FQGTGA. The CDR3 has 12 amino acids. The CDR3 bases are TGTGCCAGCTCAAACAGGCCCCTTTTTCGCACCTTC. Protein product: CASSNRPLFRTF.

The chain couples TRBV2 to TRBJ1-4; the D gene is possibly TRBD1 (6 bases). CDR3 length: 14 amino acids. Germline V gives CDR1 SNHLY, CDR2 FYNNEI. V shed 8 bases and J shed 0 bases, with 10 bases lying between them. CDR3 protein: CASYRETTNEKLFF. The CDR3 nucleotides are TGTGCCAGCTACAGGGAAACAACTAATGAAAAACTGTTTTTT.

CDR3 coding DNA: TGTGCCACCAGCACGACTCCGGGACAGAACACCTATGGCTACACCTTC. Translated: CATSTTPGQNTYGYTF. The chain has TRBV15 and TRBJ1-2, with 7 nucleotides matching TRBD1. The CDR3 consists of 16 residues. The V gene end was trimmed by 4 bases and the J gene end by 4 bases; junction bases not matched to a gene: 12. Germline lookup yields CDR1 LNHNV and CDR2 YYDKDF (reference sequence).

This chain links TRBV19 with TRBJ1-2; 8 bases agree with TRBD1. The CDR3 is made up of 15 amino acids. The V gene's germline CDR1 is LNHDA and CDR2 SQIVND (reference sequence). Germline trimming cut 5 bases from V and 2 bases from J; bases unmatched to any gene: 7. In DNA, the CDR3 is TGTGCCAGTAGTCCGACGCGGACAGGGAACTATGGCTACACCTTC. Residues: CASSPTRTGNYGYTF.

For the CDR3, the DNA is TGTGCCAGCTCACCCGTTGTCGGACAGTATAATTCACCCCTCCACTTT. This codes for CASSPVVGQYNSPLHF. The chain links TRBV18 to TRBJ1-6; D perhaps matches TRBD1 (6 bases). The CDR3 is 16 residues long. Germline V gene data show CDR1 as KGHSH and CDR2 as LQKENI. V lost 3 bases and J 4 bases, leaving 13 bases between the germline ends.

The chain couples TRBV4-1 to TRBJ1-2, with D hard to call. Trimming stripped 4 bases from V and 0 bases from J, with 12 bases between. The CDR3 spans 15 residues. Germline CDR1 is MGHRA and CDR2 is YSYEKL. This CDR3 reads CASSRTQSPNYGYTF. The CDR3 region has the DNA TGCGCCAGCAGCCGAACACAGAGCCCTAACTATGGCTACACCTTC.

The chain carries TRBV5-1 and TRBJ2-5, with 12 bases lining up with TRBD2. CDR3 length: 15 amino acids. Germline CDR1 SGHRS, CDR2 YFSETQ. J gave up 0 bases and V 6 bases, and 3 bases lay outside the gene matches. The CDR3 here is CASTPSGGDQETQYF. The DNA for the CDR3 is TGCGCCAGCACCCCTAGCGGGGGGGACCAAGAGACCCAGTACTTC.

The V and J genes are TRBV5-4 and TRBJ1-1; 8 bases fit TRBD1. Losses at the gene ends were 4 bases for V and 2 bases for J; bases not matched to a gene: 4. CDR1 and CDR2 from the germline V gene are SGHNT and YYREEE (reference sequence). The CDR3 is 14 residues long. The CDR3 loop reads CASSLDRGNTEAFF. DNA of the CDR3: TGTGCCAGCAGCCTCGACAGGGGTAACACTGAAGCTTTCTTT.

The chain links TRBV25-1 to TRBJ2-3, with D unclear. In germline, CDR1 is MGHDK, CDR2 SYGVNS. CDR3 size: 13 residues. The V and J ends lost 6 bases and 4 bases respectively, with 11 bases between them. The CDR3 bases are TGTGCCAGCAGGGCCGGGTGGTCAGATACGCAGTATTTT. Residues: CASRAGWSDTQYF.

The chain recombines TRBV5-8 with TRBJ1-6; D is undetermined. The V end was cut by 2 bases, the J end by 6 bases, with 12 bases between. The germline CDR1 and CDR2 sequences are SGHTS and YDEGEE. CDR3 length: 15 residues. CDR3 residues: CASSFGELGNSPLHF. For the CDR3, the DNA is TGTGCCAGCAGCTTTGGGGAATTGGGTAATTCACCCCTCCACTTT.

J is TRBJ1-6 and V is TRBV30, with TRBD1 identical over 10 bases. The CDR3 has 14 residues. V lost 2 bases to trimming and J lost 8 bases; unmatched junction nucleotides: 3. Per the germline V gene, CDR1 is GTSNPN and CDR2 is SVGIG (reference sequence). The CDR3 DNA reads as TGTGCCTGGAGTTCGGGACAGGGGTATTCACCCCTCCACTTT. Translated, it gives CAWSSGQGYSPLHF.

The chain recombines TRBV4-1 with TRBJ1-5, with D tentatively TRBD1 (5 bases). Deletions cut 4 bases from V and 7 bases from J, with 14 bases between. The CDR3 loop spans 14 amino acids. The germline V gene encodes CDR1 MGHRA and CDR2 YSYEKL. Here the CDR3 reads CASSPGPMGQPQHF. In DNA form, the CDR3 reads TGCGCCAGCAGCCCGGGGCCAATGGGGCAGCCCCAGCATTTT.

This clone was seen just once. The J gene is TRBJ2-3, the V gene TRBV21-1; the table's D call, TRBD2, was not checked against the DNA. TRBV21-1 is noted as a pseudogene. The CDR3 is made up of 16 amino acids. The CDR3 DNA reads TGTGCCAGCAGCAAAGATAGCGGGGGACAGACAGATACGCAGTATTTT. Amino acid sequence: CASSKDSGGQTDTQYF.

The chain couples TRBV5-1 to TRBJ2-1; 11 positions agree with TRBD2. This CDR3 is 15 amino acids long. The germline V gene encodes CDR1 SGHRS and CDR2 YFSETQ. J gave up 4 bases and V 5 bases, and 5 bases lay outside the gene matches. The CDR3 DNA sequence: TGCGCCAGCAGAACTAGCGGGGGCCGATACAATGAGCAGTTCTTC. Protein product: CASRTSGGRYNEQFF.

The chain uses TRBV27 and TRBJ2-1, with D perhaps assigned TRBD1 or TRBD2 (5 bases each). There are 14 residues in the CDR3. Germline V gives CDR1 MNHEY, CDR2 SMNVEV (reference sequence). The V end was cut by 3 bases, the J end by 7 bases, with 13 bases between. In DNA, the CDR3 is TGTGCCAGCAGTTTTGCAGGGACGTTGAATGAGCAGTTCTTC. This codes for CASSFAGTLNEQFF.

J is TRBJ2-1 and V is TRBV9; TRBD2 matches at 7 bases. The CDR3 spans 15 residues. Germline loops: CDR1 SGDLS, CDR2 YYNGEE. Trimming removed 3 bases from V and 4 bases from J; junction bases left unmatched: 7. In nucleotides, the CDR3 is TGTGCCAGCAGCGACATCGGGGACTATTACAATGAGCAGTTCTTC. It translates to CASSDIGDYYNEQFF.

The chain's CDR3 is CASSKGPENTEAFF. The CDR3 coding sequence is TGTGCCAGCAGCAAAGGGCCGGAGAACACTGAAGCTTTCTTT. The chain has TRBV6-1 and TRBJ1-1, with D hard to call. The length of the CDR3 is 14 residues. CDR1 is MNHNS and CDR2 is SASEGT in the germline V gene. V was cut by 6 bases and J by 1 base, with 12 bases left in between.

This clone was found once. CDR3 DNA sequence: TGTGCCAGCAGCCCCTCTTTGACTAGCGGGGGGGTCTATGAGCAGTTCTTC. Amino acids: CASSPSLTSGGVYEQFF. The chain links TRBV5-5 to TRBJ2-1, with TRBD2 matching over 14 bases. V lost 4 bases and J lost 8; bases outside the gene matches: 11. The germline CDR1 and CDR2 sequences are SGHKS and YYEKEE (reference sequence). This CDR3 region has 17 residues.

The rearrangement links TRBV27 to TRBJ2-1, with D possibly matching TRBD1 (6 bases). CDR3 length: 13 amino acids. V lost 3 bases and J 10 bases, leaving 13 bases between the germline ends. The germline gives CDR1 MNHEY, CDR2 SMNVEV (reference sequence). The CDR3 spells CASSLTTGGEQFF. In nucleotides, the CDR3 is TGTGCCAGCAGTTTGACGACAGGTGGGGAGCAGTTCTTC.

The chain links TRBV12-5 to TRBJ1-4, with 7 bases lining up with TRBD1. V shed 4 bases and J 11 bases; nucleotides not matched to a gene: 10. Germline CDR1 LGHNT, CDR2 FRNRAP. CDR3 length equals 14 residues. The chain's CDR3 is CASGSTDRDGKLFF. CDR3 coding DNA: TGTGCTAGTGGTTCAACCGACAGGGACGGGAAACTGTTTTTT.

The chain links TRBV6-1 to TRBJ1-4, with D unresolved. The V and J ends lost 1 base and 8 bases respectively, with 14 bases between them. The CDR3 sequence is 15 residues long. The germline CDR1 and CDR2 sequences are MNHNS and SASEGT. The CDR3 reads CASSEVKELGEKLFF. In nucleotides, the CDR3 is TGTGCCAGCAGTGAAGTTAAGGAGTTGGGGGAAAAACTGTTTTTT.

The chain has TRBV5-8 and TRBJ1-3; 8 bases are a match to TRBD1. J was trimmed by 0 bases and V by 5 bases; bases with no gene match: 7. Looked up from germline, CDR1 is SGHTS and CDR2 is YDEGEE. There are 16 residues in the CDR3. CDR3 loop: CASSYRDRSSGNTIYF. CDR3 sequence (DNA): TGTGCCAGCAGTTACCGGGACAGGAGCTCTGGAAACACCATATATTTT. Drawing the rest from reference TRBV5-8 and TRBJ1-3, the complete variable domain is EAGVTQSPTHLIKTRGQQATLRCSPISGHTSVYWYQQALGLGLQFLLWYDEGEERNRGNFPPRFSGRQFPNYSSELNVNALELEDSALYLCASSYRDRSSGNTIYFGEGSWLTVV.

The chain carries TRBV9 and TRBJ2-5; tentatively, D is TRBD1 (6 bases). The CDR3 is made up of 13 amino acids. Germline V lookup: CDR1 SGDLS, CDR2 YYNGEE. The V end lost 4 bases, the J end lost 4 bases, and 11 bases lay between the germline ends. CDR3 sequence: CASSPGVGETQYF. CDR3 sequence (DNA): TGTGCCAGCAGCCCAGGGGTGGGAGAGACCCAGTACTTC.

This clone turned up a few times. The V and J genes are TRBV21-1 and TRBJ1-5; whether TRBD1, the table's D call, matches the DNA was not checked. TRBV21-1 is a pseudogene locus. There are 12 residues in the CDR3. In DNA, the CDR3 is TGTGCCAGCAGCTGCCAGAATCAGCCCCAGCATTTT. Translation: CASSCQNQPQHF.

J is TRBJ1-6 and V is TRBV30; a weak D match, TRBD1 (5 bases). V lost 4 bases and J 6 bases, leaving 10 bases between the germline ends. The CDR3 totals 13 residues. CDR1 and CDR2 from the germline V gene are GTSNPN and SVGIG (reference sequence). The DNA of the CDR3 is TGTGCCTGGAAACTCGGGGGTAATTCACCCCTCCACTTT. This codes for CAWKLGGNSPLHF.

The V and J genes are TRBV19 and TRBJ2-3, with 10 bases matching TRBD2. With 1 base clipped from V and 5 bases from J, the junction kept 9 bases outside the gene matches. The CDR3 extends over 17 amino acids. Germline V gene sequence: CDR1 LNHDA, CDR2 SQIVND (reference sequence). The CDR3 coding sequence is TGTGCCAGTAGTATAGGTGGGAGCGGGGGGGCAGGAGATACGCAGTATTTT. The encoded protein is CASSIGGSGGAGDTQYF.